This T cell receptor beta chain was obtained from a study of blood T cell repertoires in COVID-19. CDR1 KGHDR and CDR2 SFDVKD come from the germline V gene. Trimming removed 3 bases from V and 4 bases from J; junction bases left unmatched: 12. The CDR3 consists of 18 residues. Cohorts were based on clinical histories the participants reported. Clones were read by immunoSEQ multiplex PCR, and TCRdb kept only the in-frame ones, dropping some. In the table there are 300,000 to 500,000 clones, around nine tenths of which are singletons. The sequence came from a woman aged 25 to 39 with acute COVID-19. The chain uses TRBV24-1 and TRBJ2-1; TRBD1 agrees at 9 bases. The sequenced sample consisted of PBMCs or T cells enriched from blood (not recorded which). CDR3 loop: CATSDTRSQGARYNEQFF. The CDR3 nucleotides read TGTGCCACCAGTGATACCAGATCACAGGGGGCGCGGTACAATGAGCAGTTCTTC.